Listed below are T cell receptor beta chains from one sample, sequenced in a study of CD8+CD57+ T cells in acquired aplastic anemia. TCRdb analysed the reads with MiXCR anew, one entry per CDR3 protein. The table lists around 250,000 distinct CDR3 sequences, approximately 79% of them singletons. Sequenced: sorted CD4+, CD8+, or CD8+CD57+ T cells (not recorded which) from PBMCs. The receptors shown here come from a human donor with aplastic anemia. Each CDR3 is given with its conserved first and last residue. The D gene is left open where the match is weak. Some rows mark clone size as missing; the rest say once, few, many or name a class of expanded clone.

length	size	V	D	J	CDR3	DNA
13	once	TRBV20-1	-	TRBJ1-2	CSARDRYGGGYTF	TGCAGTGCTAGAGATCGGTACGGAGGTGGCTACACCTTC
12	-	TRBV29-1	TRBD1	TRBJ1-1	CSVEQGVTEAFF	TGCAGCGTCGAACAGGGGGTCACTGAAGCTTTCTTT
15	-	TRBV7-2	TRBD2	TRBJ2-1	CASSFGLAGGEQYFF	TGTGCCAGCAGCTTCGGACTAGCGGGAGGGGAGCAGTACTTCTTC
16	few	TRBV25-1	-	TRBJ2-3	CASSPFWDTSTDTQYF	TGTGCCAGCAGTCCCTTCTGGGACACTAGCACAGATACGCAGTATTTT
12	few	TRBV24-1	-	TRBJ2-7	CATSDERGEQYF	TGTGCCACCAGTGACGAGAGGGGCGAGCAGTACTTC
13	-	TRBV2	-	TRBJ2-3	CASGAGGTGGQYF	TGTGCCAGCGGGGCCGGGGGTACGGGTGGGCAGTATTTT
15	-	TRBV7-2	TRBD1	TRBJ1-1	CASSLDPTGGTEDFF	TGTGCCAGCAGCTTAGATCCGACAGGGGGGACTGAAGATTTCTTT
14	once	TRBV7-9	-	TRBJ2-5	CASSFQRGEESQYF	TGTGCCAGCAGCTTTCAAAGAGGGGAGGAGAGCCAGTACTTC
14	-	TRBV5-1	-	TRBJ2-3	CASSFVSYNDTQYF	TGCGCCAGCAGCTTTGTCTCCTACAACGATACGCAGTATTTT
14	-	TRBV9	-	TRBJ1-1	CASSWEGGSRNQLF	TGTGCCAGCAGCTGGGAGGGGGGGAGCCGCAATCAGCTCTTT
15	-	TRBV19	TRBD2	TRBJ2-2	CASSIAGGSYSELFF	TGTGCCAGTAGTATAGCGGGGGGATCCTACAGTGAGCTGTTCTTT
15	-	TRBV7-8	-	TRBJ1-1	CASSLDLTPDTQYFF	TGTGCCAGCAGCTTAGATCTGACTCCCGATACTCAGTATTTCTTT
17	few	TRBV4-1	TRBD1	TRBJ2-1	CASSLTGGGNGQDEQFF	TGTGCCAGCAGCTTGACAGGGGGCGGAAACGGTCAGGATGAGCAGTTCTTC
15	-	TRBV5-6	-	TRBJ1-5	CASSLGEGRDQPQHF	TGTGCCAGCAGCTTGGGGGAGGGCAGGGATCAGCCCCAGCATTTT
16	-	TRBV7-9	-	TRBJ2-1	CASSLGGGGGNEQQFF	TGTGCCAGCAGCTTAGGTGGGGGGGGCGGGAACGAGCAGCAGTTCTTC
14	-	TRBV9	-	TRBJ2-3	CASSVAGAPNKQYF	TGTGCCAGCAGCGTAGCGGGAGCTCCAAATAAGCAGTATTTT
15	-	TRBV2	-	TRBJ2-5	CASSELDPLLYTQYF	TGTGCCAGCAGTGAGCTAGACCCGCTACTCTACACCCAGTACTTC
16	-	TRBV7-9	-	TRBJ2-1	CASSHQRRGGQDEQFF	TGTGCCAGCAGCCATCAGAGAAGAGGGGGGCAGGATGAGCAGTTCTTC
13	-	TRBV6-1	-	TRBJ2-7	CASMHRESYEQYF	TGTGCCAGCATGCACAGGGAATCCTACGAGCAGTACTTC
14	-	TRBV10-3	-	TRBJ2-3	CASSEAGGADKQYF	TGTGCCAGCAGCGAGGCGGGCGGTGCCGACAAGCAGTACTTT
14	-	TRBV7-9	-	TRBJ2-7	CATSGRGLNYEQYF	TGTGCCACCAGCGGCCGGGGCCTTAATTACGAGCAGTACTTC
14	-	TRBV2	-	TRBJ2-7	CATSLDRGTYKQYF	TGTGCCACCAGTCTGGACCGGGGGACCTACAAGCAGTACTTC
14	-	TRBV15	-	TRBJ1-5	CATSRADRNQPQHF	TGTGCCACCAGCAGAGCGGATAGGAATCAGCCCCAGCATTTT
14	-	TRBV7-9	TRBD2	TRBJ2-1	CASSPGLAYSEQFF	TGTGCCAGCAGCCCAGGACTAGCCTACAGTGAGCAGTTCTTC
14	many	TRBV5-8	TRBD1	TRBJ2-1	CASSETGAYNEQFF	TGTGCCAGCAGCGAAACAGGGGCCTACAATGAGCAGTTCTTC